The 6 T cell receptor beta chains below all came from one sample that was sequenced in a study of blood T cell repertoires in COVID-19. Here immunoSEQ multiplex PCR was the method, and the copy in TCRdb shows in-frame clones only, minus some. The repertoire includes approximately 72,000 clones, about nine tenths of them detected once, and less than 1.5% sits in the top ten. Sequencing used peripheral blood. The source of these receptors is a man between 60 and 75 years old with acute or convalescent COVID-19.

The gene calls are TRBV18 and TRBJ1-1, with 8 bases matching TRBD1. CDR1 is KGHSH and CDR2 is LQKENI in the germline V gene. Trimming removed 4 bases from V and 6 bases from J; junction bases left unmatched: 10. The CDR3 is 15 amino acids. The CDR3 region is CASSLTDRGIAEAFF. As DNA, the CDR3 is TGTGCCAGCTCACTAACCGACAGGGGAATCGCTGAAGCTTTCTTT.

The chain recombines TRBV2 with TRBJ1-1; no definite D call. CDR1 is SNHLY and CDR2 is FYNNEI in the germline V gene. V was pared by 2 bases and J by 1 base, with 11 bases between. CDR3 length: 15 amino acids. CDR3 residues: CASSEFRTGNTEAFF. CDR3 nucleotides: TGTGCCAGCAGTGAATTTAGAACCGGGAACACTGAAGCTTTCTTT.

This clone was observed a handful of times. The chain carries TRBV5-1 and TRBJ1-1, with 8 bases that match TRBD1. The CDR3 has 15 residues. Losses at the gene ends were 4 bases for V and 2 bases for J; bases not matched to a gene: 7. Germline V gene lookup returns CDR1 SGHRS and CDR2 YFSETQ. CDR3 sequence (DNA): TGCGCCAGCAGCCGTACAGGGGGACGAAACACTGAAGCTTTCTTT. Residues: CASSRTGGRNTEAFF.

The V and J genes are TRBV3-1 (or the pseudogene TRBV3-2) and TRBJ1-1, with a weak D call TRBD1 (6 bases). Trimming stripped 4 bases from V and 7 bases from J, with 16 bases between. Germline CDR1 and CDR2: LGHDT and YNNKEL (reference sequence). CDR3 length: 14 amino acids. In DNA form, the CDR3 reads TGTGCCAGCAGCCCTCTCGACAGGTATAGTGAAGCTTTCTTT. It specifies CASSPLDRYSEAFF.

The CDR3 DNA follows: TGTGCCAGCAGCGCCTCGCCGGGACAGGGTTTGTACGAGCAGTACTTC. Protein sequence: CASSASPGQGLYEQYF. This sequence joins TRBV13 and TRBJ2-7; 9 bases fit TRBD1. CDR3 length: 16 amino acids. J lost 4 bases, V lost 5 bases, and 12 bases had no gene match. Germline loops: CDR1 PRHDT, CDR2 FYEKMQ (reference sequence).

This clone was seen a single time. The V call is TRBV5-1, the J call TRBJ2-3, with D uncertain. Germline lookup yields CDR1 SGHRS and CDR2 YFSETQ. Trimming took off 7 bases at V and 4 bases at J, with 16 bases between the two ends. This CDR3 has 14 residues. The CDR3 spells CASARGDAADTQYF. DNA of the CDR3: TGCGCCAGCGCTCGAGGAGACGCGGCAGATACGCAGTATTTT. Filled out from reference TRBV5-1 and TRBJ2-3, the complete variable domain reads KAGVTQTPRYLIKTRGQQVTLSCSPISGHRSVSWYQQTPGQGLQFLFEYFSETQRNKGNFPGRFSGRQFSNSRSEMNVSTLELGDSALYLCASARGDAADTQYFGPGTRLTVL.